This TCR beta chain is drawn from a study of T cells after yellow fever vaccination. MiXCR was run by TCRdb on the 5' RACE reads, yielding one entry per CDR3 protein. Altogether hundreds of thousands of distinct CDR3 sequences are present, roughly 12% being singletons, with the ten largest covering about 14%. This CDR3 contains 13 residues. Trimming cost V 3 bases and J 2 bases, with 8 bases left between them. There are a few counts of this clonotype. This clonotype was sampled from a man aged 25 to 40 who received the YFV17D yellow fever vaccine. The source material was PBMCs, sampled on the day of the yellow fever booster vaccination. This chain joins TRBV12-3 or TRBV12-4 and TRBJ2-7, with TRBD1 as a possible D gene (5 bases). For the CDR3, the DNA is TGTGCCAGCAGTTTTTGGACACCCTACGAGCAGTACTTC. Its translation: CASSFWTPYEQYF.